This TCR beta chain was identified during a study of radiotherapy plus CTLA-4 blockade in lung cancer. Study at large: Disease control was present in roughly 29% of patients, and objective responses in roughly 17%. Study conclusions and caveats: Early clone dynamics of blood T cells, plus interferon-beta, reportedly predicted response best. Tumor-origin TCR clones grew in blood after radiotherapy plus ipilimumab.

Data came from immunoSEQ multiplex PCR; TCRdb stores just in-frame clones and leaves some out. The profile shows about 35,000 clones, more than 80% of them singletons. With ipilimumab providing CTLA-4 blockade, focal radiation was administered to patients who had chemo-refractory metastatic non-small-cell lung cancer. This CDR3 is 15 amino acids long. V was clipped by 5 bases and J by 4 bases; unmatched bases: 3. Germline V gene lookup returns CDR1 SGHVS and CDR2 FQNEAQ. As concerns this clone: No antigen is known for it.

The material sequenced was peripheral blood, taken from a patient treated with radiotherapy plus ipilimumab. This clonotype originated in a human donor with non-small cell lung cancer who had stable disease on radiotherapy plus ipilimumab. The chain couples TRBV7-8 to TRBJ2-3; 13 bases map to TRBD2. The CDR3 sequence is CASSTGTSGADTQYF. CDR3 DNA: TGTGCCAGCAGCACCGGGACTAGCGGGGCAGATACGCAGTATTTT.